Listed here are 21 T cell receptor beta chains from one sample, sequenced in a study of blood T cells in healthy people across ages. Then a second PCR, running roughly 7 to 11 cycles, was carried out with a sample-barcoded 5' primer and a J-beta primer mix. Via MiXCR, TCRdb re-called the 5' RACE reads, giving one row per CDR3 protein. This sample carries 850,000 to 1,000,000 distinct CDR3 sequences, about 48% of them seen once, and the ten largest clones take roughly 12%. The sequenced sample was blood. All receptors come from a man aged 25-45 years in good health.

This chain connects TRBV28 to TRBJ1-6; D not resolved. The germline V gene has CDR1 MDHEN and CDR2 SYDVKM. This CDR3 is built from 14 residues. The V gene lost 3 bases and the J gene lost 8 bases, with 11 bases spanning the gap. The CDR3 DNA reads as TGTGCCAGCAGTTTGGCGTCGAGTGATTCACCCCTCCACTTT. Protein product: CASSLASSDSPLHF.

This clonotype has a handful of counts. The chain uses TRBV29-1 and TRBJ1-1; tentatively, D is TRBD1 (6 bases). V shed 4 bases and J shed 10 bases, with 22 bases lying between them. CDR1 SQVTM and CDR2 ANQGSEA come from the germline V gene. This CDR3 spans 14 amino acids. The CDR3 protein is CSVVGGGNGVAAFF. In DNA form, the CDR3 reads TGCAGCGTTGTCGGCGGGGGCAACGGGGTTGCAGCTTTCTTT.

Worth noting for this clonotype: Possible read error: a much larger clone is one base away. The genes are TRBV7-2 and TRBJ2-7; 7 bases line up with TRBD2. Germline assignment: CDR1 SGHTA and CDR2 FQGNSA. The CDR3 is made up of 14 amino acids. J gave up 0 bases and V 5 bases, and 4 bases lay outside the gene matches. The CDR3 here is CTSSTGGSSYEQYF. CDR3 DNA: TGTACCAGCAGCACGGGGGGTTCCTCCTACGAGCAGTACTTC.

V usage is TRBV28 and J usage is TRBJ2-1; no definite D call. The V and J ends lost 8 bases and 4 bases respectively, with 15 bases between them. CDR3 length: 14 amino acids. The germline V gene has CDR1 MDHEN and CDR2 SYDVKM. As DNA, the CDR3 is TGTGCCAGCTCCCTCTCTCCCCTGTACAATGAGCAGTTCTTC. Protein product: CASSLSPLYNEQFF.

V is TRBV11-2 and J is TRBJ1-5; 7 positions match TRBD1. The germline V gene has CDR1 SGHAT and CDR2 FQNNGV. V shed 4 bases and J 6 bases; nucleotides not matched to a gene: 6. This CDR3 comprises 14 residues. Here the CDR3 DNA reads TGTGCCAGCAGCTCAGGGGGGGCCGGTCAGCCCCAGCATTTT. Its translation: CASSSGGAGQPQHF.

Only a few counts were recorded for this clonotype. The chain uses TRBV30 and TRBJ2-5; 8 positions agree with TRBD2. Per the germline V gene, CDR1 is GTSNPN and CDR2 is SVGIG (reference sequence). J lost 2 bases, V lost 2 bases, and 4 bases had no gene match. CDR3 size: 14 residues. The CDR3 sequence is CAWSPGLGQETQYF. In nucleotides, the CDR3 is TGTGCCTGGAGTCCGGGACTAGGGCAAGAGACCCAGTACTTC.

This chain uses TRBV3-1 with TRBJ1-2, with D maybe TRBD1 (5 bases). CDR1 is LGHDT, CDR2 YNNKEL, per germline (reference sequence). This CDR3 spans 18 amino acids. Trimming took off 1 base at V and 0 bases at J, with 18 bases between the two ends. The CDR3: CASSQGLGTAYSNYGYTF. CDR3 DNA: TGTGCCAGCAGCCAAGGTTTGGGGACCGCATACTCTAACTATGGCTACACCTTC.

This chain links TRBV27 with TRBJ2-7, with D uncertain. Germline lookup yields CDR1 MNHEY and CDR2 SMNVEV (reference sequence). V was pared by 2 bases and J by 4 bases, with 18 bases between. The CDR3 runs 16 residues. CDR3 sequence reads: CASSLDVRIRAYEQYF. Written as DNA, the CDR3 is TGTGCCAGCAGTTTAGATGTGCGTATAAGAGCATACGAGCAGTACTTC.

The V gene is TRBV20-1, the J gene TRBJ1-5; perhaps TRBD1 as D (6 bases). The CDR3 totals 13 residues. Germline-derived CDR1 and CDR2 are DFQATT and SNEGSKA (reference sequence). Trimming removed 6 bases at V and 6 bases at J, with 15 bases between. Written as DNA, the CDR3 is TGCAGTGCCGCCGAGGGGGGCTCTCAGCCCCAGCATTTT. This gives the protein CSAAEGGSQPQHF.

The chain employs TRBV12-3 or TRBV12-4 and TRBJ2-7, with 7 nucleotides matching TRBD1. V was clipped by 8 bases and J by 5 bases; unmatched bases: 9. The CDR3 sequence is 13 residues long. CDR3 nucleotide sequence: TGTGCCAGCCTAAAACAGGGGAGCCACGAGCAGTACTTC. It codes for CASLKQGSHEQYF.

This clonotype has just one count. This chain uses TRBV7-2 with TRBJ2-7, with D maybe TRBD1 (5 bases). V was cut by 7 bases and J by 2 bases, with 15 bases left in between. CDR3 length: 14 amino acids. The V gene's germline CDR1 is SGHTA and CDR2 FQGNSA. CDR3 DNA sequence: TGTGCCAGCACCGACAGCCAAGGCCCCTACGAGCAGTACTTC. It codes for CASTDSQGPYEQYF. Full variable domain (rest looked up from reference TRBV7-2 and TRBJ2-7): GAGVSQSPSNKVTEKGKDVELRCDPISGHTALYWYRQSLGQGLEFLIYFQGNSAPDKSGLPSDRFSAERTGGSVSTLTIQRTQQEDSAVYLCASTDSQGPYEQYFGPGTRLTVT.

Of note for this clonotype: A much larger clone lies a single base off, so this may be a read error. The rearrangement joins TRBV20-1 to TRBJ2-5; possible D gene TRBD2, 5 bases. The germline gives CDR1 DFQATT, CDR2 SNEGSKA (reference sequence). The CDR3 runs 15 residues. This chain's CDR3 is CSAIITARGSETRYF. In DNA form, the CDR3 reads TGCAGTGCTATTATCACGGCCCGGGGATCAGAGACCCGGTACTTC.

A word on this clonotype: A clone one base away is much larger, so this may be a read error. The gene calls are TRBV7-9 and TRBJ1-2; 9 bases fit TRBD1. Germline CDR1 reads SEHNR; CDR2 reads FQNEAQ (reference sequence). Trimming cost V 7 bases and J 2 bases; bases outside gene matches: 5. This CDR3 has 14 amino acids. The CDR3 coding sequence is TGTGCCAGCAACTCCGGACAGGGGAACTATGGCTACACCTTC. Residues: CASNSGQGNYGYTF.

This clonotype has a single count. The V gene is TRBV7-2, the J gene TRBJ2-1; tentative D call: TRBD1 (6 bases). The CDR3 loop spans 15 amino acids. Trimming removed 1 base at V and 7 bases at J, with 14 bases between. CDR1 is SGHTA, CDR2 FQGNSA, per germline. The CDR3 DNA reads TGTGCCAGCAGCTTAGGGCAGGGGTGGTCGAATGAGCAGTTCTTC. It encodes CASSLGQGWSNEQFF.

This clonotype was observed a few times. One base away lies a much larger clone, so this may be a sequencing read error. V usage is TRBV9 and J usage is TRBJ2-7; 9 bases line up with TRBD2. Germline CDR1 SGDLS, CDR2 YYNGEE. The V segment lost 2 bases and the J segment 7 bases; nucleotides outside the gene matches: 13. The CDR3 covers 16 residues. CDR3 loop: CASSVRRGGGYNEQYF. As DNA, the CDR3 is TGTGCCAGCAGCGTCAGGCGGGGGGGGGGATACAATGAGCAGTACTTC.

For the CDR3, the DNA is TGCGCCAGCAGCAATGGACAGGGCTCCTATGGCTACACCTTC. This gives the protein CASSNGQGSYGYTF. The chain joins TRBV5-1 to TRBJ1-2; 8 bases line up with TRBD1. The germline V gene has CDR1 SGHRS and CDR2 YFSETQ. The junction had 6 bases not matched to a gene; V was cut back by 4 bases and J by 4 bases. This CDR3 contains 14 residues.

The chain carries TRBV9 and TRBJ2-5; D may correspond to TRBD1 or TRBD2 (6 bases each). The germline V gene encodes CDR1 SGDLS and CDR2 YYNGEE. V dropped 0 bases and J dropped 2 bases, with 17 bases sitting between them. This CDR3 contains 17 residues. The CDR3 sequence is CASSVAVRGGGQETQYF. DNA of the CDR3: TGTGCCAGCAGCGTAGCCGTCAGGGGAGGAGGACAAGAGACCCAGTACTTC.

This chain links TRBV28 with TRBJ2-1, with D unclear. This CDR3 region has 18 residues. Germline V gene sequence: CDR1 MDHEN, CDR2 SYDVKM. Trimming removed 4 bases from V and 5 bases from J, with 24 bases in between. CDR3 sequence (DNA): TGTGCCAGCAGTTCTATAAACGCCGGGCTGCCCTGGAACAATGAGCAGTTCTTC. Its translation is CASSSINAGLPWNNEQFF.

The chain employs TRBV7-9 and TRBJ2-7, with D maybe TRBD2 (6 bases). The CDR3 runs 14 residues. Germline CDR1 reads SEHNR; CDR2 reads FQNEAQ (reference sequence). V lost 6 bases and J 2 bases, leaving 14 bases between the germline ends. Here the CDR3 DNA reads TGTGCCAGCAGGTTGGGACTTTTAACCTACGAGCAGTACTTC. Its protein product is CASRLGLLTYEQYF. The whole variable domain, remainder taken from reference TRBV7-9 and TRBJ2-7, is DTGVSQNPRHKITKRGQNVTFRCDPISEHNRLYWYRQTLGQGPEFLTYFQNEAQLEKSRLLSDRFSAERPKGSFSTLEIQRTEQGDSAMYLCASRLGLLTYEQYFGPGTRLTVT.

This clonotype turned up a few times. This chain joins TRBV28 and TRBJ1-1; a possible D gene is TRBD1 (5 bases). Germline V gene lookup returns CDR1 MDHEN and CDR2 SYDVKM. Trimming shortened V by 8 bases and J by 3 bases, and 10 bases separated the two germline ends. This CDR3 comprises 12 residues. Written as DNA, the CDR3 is TGTGCCAGCCTGGGGCGTGACACTGAAGCTTTCTTT. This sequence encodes CASLGRDTEAFF.

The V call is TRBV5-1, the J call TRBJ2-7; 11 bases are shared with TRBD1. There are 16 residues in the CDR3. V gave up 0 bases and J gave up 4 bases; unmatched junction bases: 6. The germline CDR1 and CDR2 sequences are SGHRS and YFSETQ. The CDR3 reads CASSLAGGQGAYEQYF. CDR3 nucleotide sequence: TGCGCCAGCAGCTTGGCGGGAGGACAGGGGGCGTACGAGCAGTACTTC.